These 28 T cell receptor beta chains share one sample of origin, sequenced in a study of blood T cell repertoires in COVID-19. Sequenced by immunoSEQ multiplex PCR; TCRdb stores in-frame clones only, minus some. Among a few hundred thousand clones, 80% to 85% were seen once, and the ten largest hold around 8%. Specimen: peripheral blood. The receptors were gathered from an elderly woman with COVID-19, enrolled during active disease.

This chain connects TRBV27 to TRBJ1-1; D might be TRBD1 (5 bases). There are 14 residues in the CDR3. Trimming pared 1 base from V and 10 bases from J, leaving 16 bases between. Germline V CDR1 and CDR2: MNHEY, SMNVEV (reference sequence). The CDR3 DNA is TGTGCCAGCAGTTTATTGGCGCACGGGGGACGAGCTTTCTTT. It is translated as CASSLLAHGGRAFF.

The chain combines TRBV7-6 with TRBJ2-3; the D is unclear. Germline V gene sequence: CDR1 SGHVS, CDR2 FNYEAQ. CDR3 length equals 12 residues. The ends were cut back, 3 bases at V and 5 bases at J, with 6 bases in the middle. The CDR3 region has the DNA TGTGCCAGCAGCTTTAGTGAAGATACGCAGTATTTT. Translation: CASSFSEDTQYF.

The chain employs TRBV20-1 and TRBJ2-1, with 7 bases lining up with TRBD2. Trimming took 3 bases from V and 6 from J; bases not matched to a gene: 2. The CDR3 runs 12 residues. Germline loops: CDR1 DFQATT, CDR2 SNEGSKA (reference sequence). DNA of the CDR3: TGCAGTGCTAGTCTAGCGGTCAATGAGCAGTTCTTC. Translated: CSASLAVNEQFF.

This chain's CDR3 is CSASPPTSGNTIYF. In DNA, the CDR3 is TGCAGTGCTAGTCCCCCTACCTCTGGAAACACCATATATTTT. This sequence joins TRBV20-1 and TRBJ1-3, with D unresolved. Trimming took 3 bases from V and 0 from J, leaving 9 bases between them. CDR1 is DFQATT and CDR2 is SNEGSKA in the germline V gene (reference sequence). The CDR3 consists of 14 residues.

The chain has TRBV4-3 and TRBJ1-6; D is unclear. CDR3 length equals 13 residues. Germline assignment: CDR1 LGHNA and CDR2 YSLEER. V dropped 2 bases and J dropped 14 bases, with 13 bases sitting between them. As DNA, the CDR3 is TGCGCCAGCAGCCAATCCCTCCAGTCCACCCTCCACTTT. Translating gives CASSQSLQSTLHF.

V is TRBV7-9 and J is TRBJ2-2; D remains ambiguous. Trimming removed 7 bases from V and 7 bases from J, with 16 bases in between. Looked up from germline, CDR1 is SEHNR and CDR2 is FQNEAQ (reference sequence). This CDR3 has 14 amino acids. CDR3 sequence: CASTRGILGGELFF. CDR3 DNA: TGTGCCAGCACCCGAGGCATCTTAGGCGGGGAGCTGTTTTTT. The full variable domain, in which reference TRBV7-9 and TRBJ2-2 provide the parts outside the CDR3, is DTGVSQNPRHKITKRGQNVTFRCDPISEHNRLYWYRQTLGQGPEFLTYFQNEAQLEKSRLLSDRFSAERPKGSFSTLEIQRTEQGDSAMYLCASTRGILGGELFFGEGSRLTVL.

A single count supports this clone. The chain is built from TRBV6-5 and TRBJ1-4; 7 bases map to TRBD1. Trimming cost V 7 bases and J 2 bases; bases outside gene matches: 7. This CDR3 has 15 amino acids. Germline CDR1 is MNHEY and CDR2 is SVGAGI. CDR3 sequence (DNA): TGTGCCAGCAACTTACTAGGGGGCACTAATGAAAAACTGTTTTTT. It is translated as CASNLLGGTNEKLFF.

The chain uses TRBV4-2 and TRBJ2-5, with D perhaps matching TRBD2 (6 bases). With 1 base removed from V and 7 bases from J, the gap between germline ends came to 13 bases. Per the germline V gene, CDR1 is LGHNA and CDR2 is YNFKEQ. This CDR3 contains 14 residues. CDR3 amino acids: CASSQVSDGRTQYF. In DNA form, the CDR3 reads TGTGCCAGCAGCCAAGTCTCGGACGGGAGGACCCAGTACTTC.

The genes are TRBV4-3 and TRBJ1-6; D might be TRBD1 (5 bases). CDR1 is LGHNA, CDR2 YSLEER, per germline. Trimming took 2 bases from V and 8 from J, leaving 10 bases between them. The CDR3 extends over 14 amino acids. The CDR3 region is CASSQLGGDSPLHF. The CDR3 DNA sequence: TGCGCCAGCAGCCAATTGGGGGGGGATTCACCCCTCCACTTT.

This sequence joins TRBV28 and TRBJ1-1; 7 bases map to TRBD1. The CDR3 has 15 residues. Germline V gene data show CDR1 as MDHEN and CDR2 as SYDVKM. The junction had 6 bases not matched to a gene; V was cut back by 4 bases and J by 1 base. The CDR3 DNA sequence: TGTGCCAGCAGTTCCCCGACAGGGAGGAACACTGAAGCTTTCTTT. Its protein is CASSSPTGRNTEAFF. The whole variable domain, remainder taken from reference TRBV28 and TRBJ1-1, is DVKVTQSSRYLVKRTGEKVFLECVQDMDHENMFWYRQDPGLGLRLIYFSYDVKMKEKGDIPEGYSVSREKKERFSLILESASTNQTSMYLCASSSPTGRNTEAFFGQGTRLTVV.

A few counts support this clone. The V gene is TRBV14, the J gene TRBJ1-1; D remains unclear. The CDR3 consists of 14 residues. Trimming left V 4 bases short and J 4 bases short, with 13 bases between. CDR1 SGHDN and CDR2 FVKESK come from the germline V gene. CDR3 in DNA: TGTGCCAGCAGCCTGAGGCCGGATGGCACTGAAGCTTTCTTT. Protein: CASSLRPDGTEAFF. Together with reference TRBV14 and TRBJ1-1, the CDR3 gives the full variable domain: EAGVTQFPSHSVIEKGQTVTLRCDPISGHDNLYWYRRVMGKEIKFLLHFVKESKQDESGMPNNRFLAERTGGTYSTLKVQPAELEDSGVYFCASSLRPDGTEAFFGQGTRLTVV.

Written as DNA, the CDR3 is TGTGCCAGCAGCTTGCTCCATCGTGGGGGGACAGATACGCAGTATTTT. Its protein product is CASSLLHRGGTDTQYF. The J gene is TRBJ2-3, the V gene TRBV5-6, with D maybe TRBD2 (6 bases). This CDR3 is built from 16 residues. Germline CDR1 and CDR2: SGHDT and YYEEEE. Trimming took off 1 base at V and 3 bases at J, with 15 bases between the two ends.

The rearrangement joins TRBV9 to TRBJ2-1; 9 bases match TRBD2. The V gene end was trimmed by 4 bases and the J gene end by 7 bases; junction bases not matched to a gene: 15. The germline V gene encodes CDR1 SGDLS and CDR2 YYNGEE. The CDR3 has 17 amino acids. CDR3 residues: CASSPGVAGAQGNEQFF. Here the CDR3 DNA reads TGTGCCAGCAGCCCTGGGGTAGCGGGAGCTCAGGGAAATGAGCAGTTCTTC.

The chain is built from TRBV18 and TRBJ1-1, with D possibly TRBD1 on 6 matching bases. This CDR3 region has 16 residues. The germline gives CDR1 KGHSH, CDR2 LQKENI. Trimming removed 4 bases from V and 0 bases from J, with 15 bases in between. The CDR3 nucleotides read TGTGCCAGCTCACTAACGACAGGCCGAATGAACACTGAAGCTTTCTTT. Its protein is CASSLTTGRMNTEAFF. The full variable domain, with the rest looked up from reference TRBV18 and TRBJ1-1, is NAGVMQNPRHLVRRRGQEARLRCSPMKGHSHVYWYRQLPEEGLKFMVYLQKENIIDESGMPKERFSAEFPKEGPSILRIQQVVRGDSAAYFCASSLTTGRMNTEAFFGQGTRLTVV.

The CDR3 sequence is CSAWDTGSNYGYTF. The DNA of the CDR3 is TGCAGCGCCTGGGACACGGGATCTAACTATGGCTACACCTTC. The chain recombines TRBV29-1 with TRBJ1-2, with TRBD1 as a possible D gene (6 bases). V was trimmed by 7 bases and J by 0 bases, leaving 15 bases between them. This CDR3 comprises 14 residues. Germline-derived CDR1 and CDR2 are SQVTM and ANQGSEA.

This clone was counted once. The gene calls are TRBV30 and TRBJ2-5; TRBD2 aligns across 14 bases. The CDR3 runs 16 residues. The V and J ends lost 4 bases and 7 bases, in that order; junction bases with no gene match: 11. Germline-derived CDR1 and CDR2 are GTSNPN and SVGIG (reference sequence). CDR3 sequence: CAWTHRPTSGGGTQYF. The CDR3 DNA reads as TGTGCCTGGACCCATCGCCCGACTAGCGGGGGGGGGACCCAGTACTTC.

This chain links TRBV27 with TRBJ1-6; D not certain. CDR1 is MNHEY, CDR2 SMNVEV, per germline (reference sequence). The CDR3 runs to 13 residues. V was trimmed by 3 bases and J by 8 bases, leaving 8 bases between them. Here the CDR3 DNA reads TGTGCCAGCAGTTTCACTAGGTATTCACCCCTCCACTTT. Protein sequence: CASSFTRYSPLHF.

The chain couples TRBV27 to TRBJ1-5; perhaps TRBD1 as D (6 bases). V shed 6 bases and J shed 6 bases, with 21 bases lying between them. This CDR3 region has 16 residues. CDR1 is MNHEY and CDR2 is SMNVEV in the germline V gene (reference sequence). The DNA of the CDR3 is TGTGCCAGCAGCCGGGTGTTACAGGGCCCGGCTCAGCCCCAGCATTTT. Protein product: CASSRVLQGPAQPQHF.

The chain uses TRBV28 and TRBJ2-5, with D tentatively TRBD2 (6 bases). The CDR3 has 14 amino acids. The V end lost 6 bases, the J end lost 4 bases, and 15 bases lay between the germline ends. Germline lookup yields CDR1 MDHEN and CDR2 SYDVKM. In DNA, the CDR3 is TGTGCCAGCAGCTCGCCCGGAGGGGCAGAGACCCAGTACTTC. Its protein product is CASSSPGGAETQYF.

This chain joins TRBV7-9 and TRBJ1-1, with 8 bases aligning to TRBD1. Trimming took 4 bases from V and 3 from J; bases not matched to a gene: 10. The germline V gene encodes CDR1 SEHNR and CDR2 FQNEAQ (reference sequence). The CDR3 loop spans 16 amino acids. The CDR3 sequence: CASSSSRDRTYTEAFF. The CDR3 region has the DNA TGTGCCAGCAGCTCGAGCCGGGACAGGACGTACACTGAAGCTTTCTTT.

The chain has TRBV4-1 and TRBJ2-3, with D possibly TRBD1 on 5 matching bases. Trimming took off 0 bases at V and 0 bases at J, with 13 bases between the two ends. This CDR3 contains 17 residues. The germline gives CDR1 MGHRA, CDR2 YSYEKL. In DNA form, the CDR3 reads TGCGCCAGCAGCCAAGATAGCCAGGGCAGAAGCACAGATACGCAGTATTTT. This translates into CASSQDSQGRSTDTQYF.

With regard to this clone: Other nucleotide sequences from this sample produce the same CDR3. V usage is TRBV5-6 and J usage is TRBJ1-5, with D uncertain. Germline-derived CDR1 and CDR2 are SGHDT and YYEEEE. V was cut by 1 base and J by 2 bases, with 4 bases left in between. This CDR3 spans 13 amino acids. The CDR3 reads CASSLRGNQPQHF. CDR3 bases: TGTGCCAGCAGCTTGAGAGGCAATCAGCCCCAGCATTTT.

This chain joins TRBV10-3 and TRBJ2-3, with 12 positions matching TRBD2. J gave up 3 bases and V 8 bases, and 3 bases lay outside the gene matches. The CDR3 has 14 amino acids. Germline assignment: CDR1 ENHRY and CDR2 SYGVKD. The CDR3 nucleotides read TGTGCCATCGGGCTAGCGGGAGGGACAGATACGCAGTATTTT. Amino acids: CAIGLAGGTDTQYF.

The chain employs TRBV6-5 and TRBJ1-2; unclear D gene. This CDR3 is built from 14 residues. V dropped 4 bases and J dropped 4 bases, with 13 bases sitting between them. Per the germline V gene, CDR1 is MNHEY and CDR2 is SVGAGI. The CDR3 DNA reads TGTGCCAGCAGTTTCATGGGGAGCGCCTATGGCTACACCTTC. Protein: CASSFMGSAYGYTF.

CDR3 region: CASSARDRGRGKLFF. Written as DNA, the CDR3 is TGTGCCAGCAGTGCCCGGGACAGGGGGAGGGGAAAACTGTTTTTT. This chain links TRBV25-1 with TRBJ1-4, with TRBD1 matching 11 bases. Trimming cost V 4 bases and J 10 bases; bases outside gene matches: 8. The CDR3 runs 15 residues. The germline CDR1 and CDR2 sequences are MGHDK and SYGVNS.

This chain connects TRBV18 to TRBJ2-7; 11 nucleotides agree with TRBD2. This CDR3 spans 14 amino acids. Per the germline V gene, CDR1 is KGHSH and CDR2 is LQKENI. V was pared by 5 bases and J by 7 bases, with 7 bases of the junction left unmatched. CDR3: CASSELAGVGEQYF. DNA of the CDR3: TGTGCCAGCTCAGAACTAGCGGGGGTCGGGGAGCAGTACTTC. Full variable domain (outside the CDR3, taken from reference TRBV18 and TRBJ2-7): NAGVMQNPRHLVRRRGQEARLRCSPMKGHSHVYWYRQLPEEGLKFMVYLQKENIIDESGMPKERFSAEFPKEGPSILRIQQVVRGDSAAYFCASSELAGVGEQYFGPGTRLTVT.

In regard to this clone: This specimen includes other DNA sequences encoding the same CDR3. The V call is TRBV5-1, the J call TRBJ1-1, with TRBD1 as a possible D gene (5 bases). This CDR3 has 14 residues. Per the germline V gene, CDR1 is SGHRS and CDR2 is YFSETQ. Trimming left V 0 bases short and J 1 base short, with 7 bases between. The CDR3 DNA sequence: TGCGCCAGCAGCTTGGGCACAGGGAACACTGAAGCTTTCTTT. Translating gives CASSLGTGNTEAFF.

In this sample, this clone turned up a few times. The chain recombines TRBV7-8 with TRBJ1-2; 9 nucleotides match TRBD1. The V and J ends lost 5 bases and 6 bases, in that order; junction bases with no gene match: 13. The CDR3 is 16 residues long. The germline gives CDR1 SGHVS, CDR2 FQNEAQ. The CDR3 protein is CASSHLAGDRVDGYTF. The CDR3 DNA is TGTGCCAGCAGCCATTTAGCAGGGGACAGGGTCGATGGCTACACCTTC.